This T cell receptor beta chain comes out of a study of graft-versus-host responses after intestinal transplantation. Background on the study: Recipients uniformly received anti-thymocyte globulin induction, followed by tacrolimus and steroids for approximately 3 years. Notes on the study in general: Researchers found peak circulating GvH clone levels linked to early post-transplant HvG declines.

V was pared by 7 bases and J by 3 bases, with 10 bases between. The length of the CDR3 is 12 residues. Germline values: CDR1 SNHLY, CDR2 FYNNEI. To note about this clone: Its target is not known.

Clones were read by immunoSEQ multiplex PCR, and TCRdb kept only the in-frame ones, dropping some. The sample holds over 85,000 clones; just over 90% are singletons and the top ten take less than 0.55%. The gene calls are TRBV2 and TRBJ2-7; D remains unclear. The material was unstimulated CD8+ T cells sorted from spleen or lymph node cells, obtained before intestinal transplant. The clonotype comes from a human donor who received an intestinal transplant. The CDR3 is CASKPNGYEQYF. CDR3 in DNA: TGTGCCAGCAAACCAAACGGCTACGAGCAGTACTTC.